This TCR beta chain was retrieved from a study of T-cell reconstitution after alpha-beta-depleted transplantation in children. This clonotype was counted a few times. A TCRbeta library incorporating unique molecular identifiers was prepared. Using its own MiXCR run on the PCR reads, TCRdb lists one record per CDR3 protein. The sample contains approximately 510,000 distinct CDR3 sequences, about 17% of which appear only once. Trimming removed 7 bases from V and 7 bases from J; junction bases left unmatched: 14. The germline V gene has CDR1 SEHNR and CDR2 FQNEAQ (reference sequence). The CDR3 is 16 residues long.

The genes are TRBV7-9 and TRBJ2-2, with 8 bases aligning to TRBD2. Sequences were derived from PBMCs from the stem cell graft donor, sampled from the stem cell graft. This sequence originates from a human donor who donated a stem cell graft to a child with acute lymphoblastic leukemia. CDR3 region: CASTPLTGGPGGELFF. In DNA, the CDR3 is TGTGCCAGCACCCCTTTAACGGGAGGGCCCGGCGGGGAGCTGTTTTTT.